The 26 T cell receptor beta chains in this list originate from one sample, sequenced in a study of OX40 agonist ivuxolimab in advanced cancers. Libraries were prepared by immunoSEQ multiplex PCR; TCRdb keeps only in-frame clonotypes and omits some of them. The table includes 65,000 to 90,000 clones, about 91% detected once. This material consisted of CD4+ or CD8+ T cells sorted from blood, taken in a trial of the OX40 agonist ivuxolimab. These receptors came from an adult with an advanced solid tumor such as melanoma, head and neck, liver or kidney cancer.

In its sample, this clone was seen once. The chain recombines TRBV4-1 with TRBJ2-7; the D gene is possibly TRBD2 (6 bases). Per the germline V gene, CDR1 is MGHRA and CDR2 is YSYEKL. Trimming shortened V by 4 bases and J by 2 bases, and 18 bases separated the two germline ends. The CDR3 is 16 amino acids. The DNA of the CDR3 is TGCGCCAGCAGCCCGACGACCAGCGGGCTAGCCTACGAGCAGTACTTC. It translates to CASSPTTSGLAYEQYF.

V and J are TRBV7-9 and TRBJ2-1; no definite D call. This CDR3 region has 12 residues. V lost 4 bases to trimming and J lost 8 bases, with 9 bases between them. Germline V gene sequence: CDR1 SEHNR, CDR2 FQNEAQ (reference sequence). The CDR3: CASSSWWDEQFF. The CDR3 nucleotides are TGTGCCAGCAGCTCTTGGTGGGATGAGCAGTTCTTC.

This chain connects TRBV19 to TRBJ1-5; TRBD1 aligns across 12 bases. Looked up from germline, CDR1 is LNHDA and CDR2 is SQIVND (reference sequence). The CDR3 is 16 amino acids. Trimming at V came to 4 bases and at J to 5 bases, leaving 6 bases not matched to a gene. The chain's CDR3 is CASSTRRDRGHQPQHF. The CDR3, as DNA: TGTGCCAGTAGTACCCGTCGGGACAGGGGGCATCAGCCCCAGCATTTT.

The chain combines TRBV18 with TRBJ2-5, with D uncertain. Trimming took 1 base from V and 2 from J, leaving 11 bases between them. Germline V gene lookup returns CDR1 KGHSH and CDR2 LQKENI. The CDR3 has 15 amino acids. CDR3 in amino acids: CASSPLSGFQETQYF. In nucleotides, the CDR3 is TGTGCCAGCTCACCACTCTCTGGCTTTCAAGAGACCCAGTACTTC.

This sequence joins TRBV6-5 and TRBJ2-3, with 8 bases lining up with TRBD1. With 6 bases clipped from V and 3 bases from J, the junction kept 5 bases outside the gene matches. Germline V gene lookup returns CDR1 MNHEY and CDR2 SVGAGI. The CDR3 consists of 14 residues. DNA for the CDR3: TGTGCCAGCAGCTCCGGGACAGGAACAGATACGCAGTATTTT. Translation gives CASSSGTGTDTQYF.

The chain carries TRBV28 and TRBJ1-4, with D unclear. The CDR3 has 17 residues. With 7 bases removed from V and 0 bases from J, the gap between germline ends came to 18 bases. Per the germline V gene, CDR1 is MDHEN and CDR2 is SYDVKM. The CDR3 region has the DNA TGTGCCAGCACCCCCCCCGCCGGGCGTGCAACTAATGAAAAACTGTTTTTT. It yields the protein CASTPPAGRATNEKLFF.

The rearrangement joins TRBV2 to TRBJ2-7, with D possibly being TRBD1 or TRBD2 (5 bases each). There are 14 residues in the CDR3. Trimming removed 4 bases from V and 7 bases from J, with 17 bases in between. CDR1 is SNHLY and CDR2 is FYNNEI in the germline V gene. The DNA of the CDR3 is TGTGCCAGCAGTGGGGGACCCCTGGGGAAGGAGCAGTACTTC. It encodes CASSGGPLGKEQYF.

In DNA, the CDR3 is TGCGCCAGCAGCTTGGGGGTGGGCCAACAAGAGACCCAGTACTTC. Amino acids: CASSLGVGQQETQYF. The V call is TRBV5-1, the J call TRBJ2-5; D is uncertain. The germline CDR1 and CDR2 sequences are SGHRS and YFSETQ. Trimming left V 0 bases short and J 2 bases short, with 11 bases between. This CDR3 is 15 amino acids long.

The rearrangement uses TRBV4-1 and TRBJ2-1; 14 bases are a match to TRBD2. Germline V CDR1 and CDR2: MGHRA, YSYEKL. The CDR3 runs 17 residues. V dropped 4 bases and J dropped 8; count of bases not matched to a gene: 10. The CDR3 sequence is CASSPSGLAGEGHEQFF. In DNA, the CDR3 is TGCGCCAGCAGCCCTTCGGGACTAGCGGGAGAAGGCCATGAGCAGTTCTTC.

CDR3: CASSATGTREDEQYF. CDR3 nucleotide sequence: TGTGCCAGTAGTGCTACCGGGACTAGGGAGGACGAGCAGTACTTC. This chain uses TRBV19 with TRBJ2-7; 8 nucleotides match TRBD2. This CDR3 is 15 amino acids long. Germline CDR1 and CDR2: LNHDA and SQIVND (reference sequence). The J segment lost 5 bases and the V segment lost 5 bases, leaving 11 bases of the junction unmatched.

The chain recombines TRBV4-3 with TRBJ1-1; tentatively, D is TRBD1 (6 bases). CDR1 is LGHNA and CDR2 is YSLEER in the germline V gene. The CDR3 has 16 amino acids. V lost 0 bases and J lost 5, with 16 bases in between. This chain's CDR3 is CASSQEPAQGRTEAFF. The CDR3 nucleotides are TGCGCCAGCAGCCAAGAGCCGGCACAGGGAAGGACTGAAGCTTTCTTT.

This chain uses TRBV28 with TRBJ1-5; D ambiguous. V was pared by 1 base and J by 0 bases, with 4 bases between. Germline V gene sequence: CDR1 MDHEN, CDR2 SYDVKM. This CDR3 spans 14 amino acids. The CDR3 nucleotides read TGTGCCAGCAGTTTATCACTTAGCAATCAGCCCCAGCATTTT. Residues: CASSLSLSNQPQHF.

V is TRBV7-9 and J is TRBJ1-3; no firm D call. The CDR3 is made up of 13 amino acids. V lost 4 bases and J 2 bases, leaving 6 bases between the germline ends. Germline lookup yields CDR1 SEHNR and CDR2 FQNEAQ (reference sequence). The CDR3 DNA is TGTGCCAGCAGCTCTTCCCCTGGAAACACCATATATTTT. Its protein product is CASSSSPGNTIYF.

This chain uses TRBV5-1 with TRBJ1-4, with a possible D match to TRBD1 (6 bases). The CDR3 consists of 15 residues. Germline assignment: CDR1 SGHRS and CDR2 YFSETQ. V was cut by 4 bases and J by 2 bases, with 12 bases left in between. The CDR3 loop is CASSPTGSTNEKLFF. In nucleotides, the CDR3 is TGCGCCAGCAGCCCCACAGGGAGCACTAATGAAAAACTGTTTTTT. Looking up the rest from reference TRBV5-1 and TRBJ1-4 gives the full variable domain: KAGVTQTPRYLIKTRGQQVTLSCSPISGHRSVSWYQQTPGQGLQFLFEYFSETQRNKGNFPGRFSGRQFSNSRSEMNVSTLELGDSALYLCASSPTGSTNEKLFFGSGTQLSVL.

The rearrangement links TRBV28 to TRBJ2-7, with D maybe TRBD2 (6 bases). The CDR3 consists of 12 residues. CDR1 is MDHEN, CDR2 SYDVKM, per germline. Trimming took 5 bases from V and 5 from J, leaving 10 bases between them. DNA of the CDR3: TGTGCCAGCAGTGGGGGGTACCACGAGCAGTACTTC. It encodes CASSGGYHEQYF.

The chain is built from TRBV18 and TRBJ1-2; D is unresolved. The CDR3 covers 15 residues. Trimming left V 2 bases short and J 8 bases short, with 18 bases between. The germline V gene has CDR1 KGHSH and CDR2 LQKENI. CDR3 sequence reads: CASSPELGLPAGYTF. The CDR3 coding sequence is TGTGCCAGCTCACCAGAATTGGGTCTCCCTGCAGGCTACACCTTC.

The CDR3 bases are TGTGCCAGCAGTGGCCCCGGGGGACAGACTTTTGAAGAGCAGTACTTC. It specifies CASSGPGGQTFEEQYF. This chain connects TRBV6-1 to TRBJ2-7, with a tentative D call TRBD1 (7 bases). Per the germline V gene, CDR1 is MNHNS and CDR2 is SASEGT. V shed 4 bases and J shed 7 bases, with 23 bases lying between them. This CDR3 region has 16 residues.

In this sample, this clone turned up once. The V gene is TRBV11-2, the J gene TRBJ1-3, with 9 bases lining up with TRBD1. The CDR3 runs 15 residues. Trimming at V came to 5 bases and at J to 8 bases, leaving 10 bases not matched to a gene. Germline V lookup: CDR1 SGHAT, CDR2 FQNNGV. Here the CDR3 reads CASSRDREFRDTIYF. The CDR3, as DNA: TGTGCCAGCAGCCGGGACAGGGAGTTTAGGGACACCATATATTTT.

This rearrangement joins TRBV2 to TRBJ1-1; D uncertain. This CDR3 region has 12 residues. The germline V gene has CDR1 SNHLY and CDR2 FYNNEI. The V end was cut by 7 bases, the J end by 4 bases, with 10 bases between. The CDR3 nucleotides are TGTGCCAGCATTAAGGGAGCCACTGAAGCTTTCTTT. Translation: CASIKGATEAFF.

V gene TRBV10-3 combines with J gene TRBJ2-6; 8 nucleotides agree with TRBD1. The CDR3 is 16 residues long. Germline lookup yields CDR1 ENHRY and CDR2 SYGVKD. V lost 5 bases to trimming and J lost 7 bases; unmatched junction nucleotides: 10. The CDR3 DNA follows: TGTGCCATCAGTAAAGACAGGGGTGGCGGAGCCAACGTCCTGACTTTC. This encodes CAISKDRGGGANVLTF.

The chain links TRBV7-9 to TRBJ1-5; TRBD1 is a possible D gene (5 bases). Germline V gene data show CDR1 as SEHNR and CDR2 as FQNEAQ (reference sequence). Trimming left V 2 bases short and J 3 bases short, with 14 bases between. The CDR3 spans 16 residues. CDR3 residues: CASSLWRGVDNQPQHF. CDR3 nucleotide sequence: TGTGCCAGCAGCTTATGGCGGGGCGTAGACAATCAGCCCCAGCATTTT.

The CDR3 coding sequence is TGTGCCAGTAGTATAGTTTCCGGCCAATGGGAGACCCAGTACTTC. Its protein is CASSIVSGQWETQYF. The J gene is TRBJ2-5, the V gene TRBV19; D ambiguous. The V gene's germline CDR1 is LNHDA and CDR2 SQIVND (reference sequence). The V end was cut by 1 base, the J end by 5 bases, with 14 bases between. This CDR3 contains 15 residues.

This clone occurred once. This chain joins TRBV5-5 and TRBJ2-5, with a tentative D call TRBD1 (5 bases). Germline-derived CDR1 and CDR2 are SGHKS and YYEKEE (reference sequence). Trimming shortened V by 7 bases and J by 1 base, and 11 bases separated the two germline ends. The CDR3 loop spans 13 amino acids. The CDR3 loop is CASLRTFQETQYF. The CDR3 nucleotides read TGTGCCAGCCTTCGGACATTCCAAGAGACCCAGTACTTC.

J is TRBJ2-2 and V is TRBV21-1; TRBD2 reflects the table's D call only, with no check against the DNA. TRBV21-1 has pseudogene status. The CDR3 consists of 17 residues. CDR3 nucleotides: TGTGCCAGCAGCAAAGGGAGCGGGAGGGCCCCGGCCGGGGAGCTGTTTTTT. This encodes CASSKGSGRAPAGELFF.

This rearrangement joins TRBV28 to TRBJ2-7; TRBD1 matches 7 bases. The trim removed 5 bases at V and 0 bases at J, leaving 4 bases unmatched. In germline, CDR1 is MDHEN, CDR2 SYDVKM. The CDR3 sequence is 14 residues long. In DNA form, the CDR3 reads TGTGCCAGCAGTCCGGGACAGTTCTCCTACGAGCAGTACTTC. Its protein product is CASSPGQFSYEQYF.

The rearrangement joins TRBV27 to TRBJ1-5; D gene uncertain. The CDR3 has 11 residues. The V and J ends lost 5 bases and 9 bases respectively, with 8 bases between them. Looked up from germline, CDR1 is MNHEY and CDR2 is SMNVEV (reference sequence). CDR3 protein: CASSLPGPQHF. The CDR3 nucleotides read TGTGCCAGCAGTCTTCCTGGGCCCCAGCATTTT.